This TCR beta chain was sequenced in a study of T-cell reconstitution after alpha-beta-depleted transplantation in children. This clonotype was seen at least ten times. As yet, its antigen is unknown. With 2 bases removed from V and 2 bases from J, the gap between germline ends came to 13 bases. The CDR3 totals 16 residues. General study results and limits: Newly generated T cells supplied most T-cell counts and diversity one year post-transplant. Expanded clones from the graft, numbering several hundred, reportedly supplied alpha-beta T cells about two months after transplant. After transplant, high TCRbeta diversity at day 60 in some patients arose from surviving recipient T cells and thymic progenitors.

A TCRbeta library incorporating unique molecular identifiers was prepared. TCRdb recomputed calls from the PCR reads with MiXCR, one row per CDR3 protein. The sample holds around 700,000 distinct CDR3 sequences, around 13% seen once. This receptor was obtained from a girl aged 2 to 10 with congenital amegakaryocytic thrombocytopenia, due to receive a stem cell transplant. The J gene is TRBJ1-5, the V gene TRBV12-3 or TRBV12-4, with D hard to call. The sequences come from PBMCs, collected before TCRalphabeta/CD19-depleted stem cell transplant. CDR3 region: CASSLRVLGGNQPQHF. As DNA, the CDR3 is TGTGCCAGCAGTTTACGGGTTCTGGGAGGCAATCAGCCCCAGCATTTT.